These 32 T cell receptor beta chains were sequenced from one sample in a study of cytomegalovirus exposure and HLA in healthy donors (dated by TCRdb to 2015 to 2018). Library generation was performed with the immunoSEQ multiplex PCR assay. A mixture of 60 forward primers for TCR Vbeta segments and 13 reverse primers for TCR Jbeta segments was used in the multiplex PCR. TCRdb carries this immuneACCESS record with in-frame sequences only. Its versions omit some clonotypes, under half of them owing to an unresolved V gene in the studies checked, with the rest unexplained. The sample table shows over 75,000 clones, and about 75% are seen once. The leading ten clones occupy over 6% of the sample. The specimen was PBMCs. These receptors were taken from a man aged 40-49 years in good health and CMV-seropositive.

About this clone itself: The same CDR3 is also encoded by other DNA sequences in this sample. For the CDR3, the DNA is TGTGCCAGCAGTTCAGCGGGAGTAAGCGCAGAGACCCAGTACTTC. Protein product: CASSSAGVSAETQYF. V usage is TRBV11-2 and J usage is TRBJ2-5; 8 bases are a match to TRBD2. The germline V gene encodes CDR1 SGHAT and CDR2 FQNNGV. Trimming at V came to 6 bases and at J to 4 bases, leaving 10 bases not matched to a gene. There are 15 residues in the CDR3. Drawing the rest from reference TRBV11-2 and TRBJ2-5, the complete variable domain is EAGVAQSPRYKIIEKRQSVAFWCNPISGHATLYWYQQILGQGPKLLIQFQNNGVVDDSQLPKDRFSAERLKGVDSTLKIQPAKLEDSAVYLCASSSAGVSAETQYFGPGTRLLVL.

The chain is built from TRBV6-5 and TRBJ1-6, with 8 positions matching TRBD1. This CDR3 spans 13 amino acids. V lost 5 bases, J lost 10 bases, and 4 bases stayed unmatched. Germline V gene lookup returns CDR1 MNHEY and CDR2 SVGAGI. For the CDR3, the DNA is TGTGCCAGCAGTCCAGACAGGGGATCACCCCTCCACTTT. It encodes CASSPDRGSPLHF.

The chain employs TRBV5-6 and TRBJ2-2; D is unclear. The CDR3 is 15 residues long. Deletions cut 0 bases from V and 4 bases from J, with 10 bases between. Germline values: CDR1 SGHDT, CDR2 YYEEEE. CDR3 DNA sequence: TGTGCCAGCAGCTTGGGAGGAGTAAGCACCGGGGAGCTGTTTTTT. It specifies CASSLGGVSTGELFF.

This clone has only a few counts. The chain recombines TRBV9 with TRBJ2-5; 11 positions match TRBD2. After removal of 5 bases from V and 2 bases from J, the junction contained 5 bases not matched to a gene. The CDR3 contains 15 residues. Per the germline V gene, CDR1 is SGDLS and CDR2 is YYNGEE. DNA for the CDR3: TGTGCCAGCAGTGTGGGACTAGCGGAACAAGAGACCCAGTACTTC. Translating it yields CASSVGLAEQETQYF. Supplemented by reference TRBV9 and TRBJ2-5, the full variable domain reads DSGVTQTPKHLITATGQRVTLRCSPRSGDLSVYWYQQSLDQGLQFLIQYYNGEERAKGNILERFSAQQFPDLHSELNLSSLELGDSALYFCASSVGLAEQETQYFGPGTRLLVL.

V is TRBV9 and J is TRBJ2-5; TRBD1 agrees at 8 bases. This CDR3 is built from 14 residues. V trimming: 3 bases; J trimming: 5 bases; junction bases outside the gene matches: 6. CDR1 and CDR2 from the germline V gene are SGDLS and YYNGEE. Here the CDR3 reads CASSAQGALETQYF. The CDR3 DNA is TGTGCCAGCAGCGCCCAGGGGGCACTTGAGACCCAGTACTTC.

The CDR3 reads CARSLGGGRGTIYF. In DNA form, the CDR3 reads TGTGCCAGAAGCTTAGGAGGTGGTCGGGGGACCATATATTTT. V is TRBV7-5 and J is TRBJ1-3. TRBV7-5 is noted as a pseudogene. The length of the CDR3 is 14 residues.

The V gene is TRBV27, the J gene TRBJ2-5; 12 positions match TRBD2. This CDR3 has 17 amino acids. Germline V gives CDR1 MNHEY, CDR2 SMNVEV (reference sequence). V lost 1 base and J lost 5; bases outside the gene matches: 8. CDR3: CASSLFPTSGSIETQYF. The CDR3 DNA reads as TGTGCCAGCAGTTTATTTCCGACTAGCGGGAGTATTGAGACCCAGTACTTC.

This clone was detected only once. The V gene is TRBV28, the J gene TRBJ2-7; TRBD2 agrees at 10 bases. Per the germline V gene, CDR1 is MDHEN and CDR2 is SYDVKM. V lost 3 bases and J lost 3; bases outside the gene matches: 2. This CDR3 has 14 residues. The chain's CDR3 is CASSLASGSYEQYF. DNA of the CDR3: TGTGCCAGCAGTTTGGCTAGCGGGAGCTACGAGCAGTACTTC.

This chain links TRBV15 with TRBJ2-7; TRBD1 matches at 11 bases. The V segment lost 2 bases and the J segment 2 bases; nucleotides outside the gene matches: 5. CDR3 length equals 16 residues. Germline CDR1 is LNHNV and CDR2 is YYDKDF (reference sequence). The CDR3 DNA is TGTGCCACCAGCAGAAGGGACAGGGGGAGAACCTACGAGCAGTACTTC. Translation: CATSRRDRGRTYEQYF.

This clone was seen a few times. The V and J genes are TRBV19 and TRBJ1-5, with 8 bases matching TRBD1. Germline V lookup: CDR1 LNHDA, CDR2 SQIVND (reference sequence). This CDR3 spans 13 amino acids. The J segment lost 2 bases and the V segment lost 9 bases, leaving 3 bases of the junction unmatched. The CDR3 spells CASPTGGNQPQHF. CDR3 coding DNA: TGTGCCAGCCCGACAGGGGGCAATCAGCCCCAGCATTTT.

This rearrangement joins TRBV6-5 to TRBJ1-4; maybe TRBD1 (5 bases). The V end lost 7 bases, the J end lost 4 bases, and 16 bases lay between the germline ends. This CDR3 comprises 15 residues. Per the germline V gene, CDR1 is MNHEY and CDR2 is SVGAGI. The CDR3 reads CASKLGGADNEKLFF. The CDR3 coding sequence is TGTGCCAGCAAGCTTGGCGGGGCCGATAATGAAAAACTGTTTTTT.

This clone was seen only a few times. This chain links TRBV29-1 with TRBJ2-7; D is possibly TRBD1 (5 bases). The CDR3 runs 12 residues. V lost 6 bases, J lost 5 bases, and 14 bases lay in between. Germline CDR1 reads SQVTM; CDR2 reads ANQGSEA. The CDR3 spells CSVFVQGNEQYF. CDR3 DNA sequence: TGCAGCGTCTTCGTTCAGGGAAACGAGCAGTACTTC.

In nucleotides, the CDR3 is TGCGCCAGTACTCCAGGGGTTAGGGGCCAAGAGACCCAGTACTTC. It yields the protein CASTPGVRGQETQYF. The V gene is TRBV5-1, the J gene TRBJ2-5, with D possibly matching TRBD1 (6 bases). V lost 8 bases to trimming and J lost 1 base, with 18 bases between them. The CDR3 has 15 residues. The V gene's germline CDR1 is SGHRS and CDR2 YFSETQ.

The V gene is TRBV5-4, the J gene TRBJ2-5; 16 positions match TRBD2. The germline CDR1 and CDR2 sequences are SGHNT and YYREEE (reference sequence). V was clipped by 4 bases and J by 4 bases; unmatched bases: 4. The CDR3 is 16 amino acids. The CDR3 sequence is CASSPGTSGGGETQYF. The DNA of the CDR3 is TGTGCCAGCAGCCCCGGGACTAGCGGGGGGGGAGAGACCCAGTACTTC.

This clone showed up just once. V and J are TRBV5-1 and TRBJ1-1; D remains ambiguous. V lost 6 bases, J lost 1 base, and 16 bases lay in between. The CDR3 sequence is 15 residues long. The germline V gene encodes CDR1 SGHRS and CDR2 YFSETQ. The CDR3 nucleotides read TGCGCCAGCAACCAGAATCGGCGGCAGAACACTGAAGCTTTCTTT. Amino acids: CASNQNRRQNTEAFF.

The chain combines TRBV28 with TRBJ2-1; possible D gene TRBD2, 5 bases. CDR1 MDHEN and CDR2 SYDVKM come from the germline V gene. Trimming removed 2 bases at V and 5 bases at J, with 13 bases between. The length of the CDR3 is 15 residues. For the CDR3, the DNA is TGTGCCAGCAGTTTAGGGCGGAGGCAGCACAATGAGCAGTTCTTC. Its protein product is CASSLGRRQHNEQFF.

The chain recombines TRBV2 with TRBJ1-5; D remains ambiguous. The V gene lost 4 bases and the J gene lost 3 bases, with 10 bases spanning the gap. Germline V CDR1 and CDR2: SNHLY, FYNNEI. The CDR3 spans 14 residues. DNA for the CDR3: TGTGCCAGCAGTGTGAGTGGAGTCAATCAGCCCCAGCATTTT. It is translated as CASSVSGVNQPQHF.

With regard to this clone: This sample includes further DNA sequences coding for the same CDR3. The chain has TRBV11-2 and TRBJ2-7, with a possible D match to TRBD1 (6 bases). CDR3 size: 15 residues. Looked up from germline, CDR1 is SGHAT and CDR2 is FQNNGV. The ends were cut back, 1 base at V and 1 base at J, with 11 bases in the middle. DNA for the CDR3: TGTGCCAGCAGCTTAGCGGACAGCAAGTCCTACGAGCAGTACTTC. It is translated as CASSLADSKSYEQYF.

The table lists this clone with a few counts. V is TRBV27 and J is TRBJ1-5, with D possibly TRBD1 on 6 matching bases. This CDR3 spans 16 amino acids. Trimming removed 3 bases from V and 0 bases from J, with 12 bases in between. Germline lookup yields CDR1 MNHEY and CDR2 SMNVEV (reference sequence). CDR3 sequence reads: CASSFSGTYSNQPQHF. The CDR3 DNA reads as TGTGCCAGCAGTTTCTCCGGGACATATAGCAATCAGCCCCAGCATTTT.

As DNA, the CDR3 is TGTGCCAGCAGCTTAGATCTGGGGCAGATCTATGGCTACACCTTC. Translating gives CASSLDLGQIYGYTF. The V gene is TRBV11-2, the J gene TRBJ1-2; TRBD1 is a possible D gene (5 bases). The CDR3 runs to 15 residues. Germline V lookup: CDR1 SGHAT, CDR2 FQNNGV. V shed 0 bases and J shed 4 bases, with 12 bases lying between them. Looking up the rest from reference TRBV11-2 and TRBJ1-2 gives the full variable domain: EAGVAQSPRYKIIEKRQSVAFWCNPISGHATLYWYQQILGQGPKLLIQFQNNGVVDDSQLPKDRFSAERLKGVDSTLKIQPAKLEDSAVYLCASSLDLGQIYGYTFGSGTRLTVV.

As concerns this clone: Sequence at one end of the junction differs from germline and may be a read error. The chain combines TRBV7-9 with TRBJ1-6; no firm D call. CDR3 length: 16 residues. Germline lookup yields CDR1 SEHNR and CDR2 FQNEAQ (reference sequence). The CDR3 DNA reads TGTTCCAGCAGCTTGCGGGGAGCGGACGAGGGTTCACCCCTCCACTTT. Amino acids: CSSSLRGADEGSPLHF.

The table lists this clone with a few counts. This chain uses TRBV27 with TRBJ1-2; a possible D gene is TRBD1 (5 bases). Looked up from germline, CDR1 is MNHEY and CDR2 is SMNVEV (reference sequence). This CDR3 is built from 13 residues. Trimming took off 6 bases at V and 8 bases at J, with 16 bases between the two ends. CDR3 in amino acids: CASSYSVGRGYTF. The CDR3 region has the DNA TGTGCCAGCAGCTACTCCGTGGGGCGGGGCTACACCTTC.

The chain is built from TRBV7-2 and TRBJ1-5; TRBD1 matches at 8 bases. The CDR3 totals 14 residues. Trimming removed 3 bases from V and 2 bases from J; junction bases left unmatched: 0. Germline lookup yields CDR1 SGHTA and CDR2 FQGNSA. CDR3: CASSFRGRNQPQHF. The CDR3 nucleotides are TGTGCCAGCAGCTTCAGGGGGCGCAATCAGCCCCAGCATTTT.

The rearrangement joins TRBV7-8 to TRBJ2-7; D is unclear. V gave up 3 bases and J gave up 0 bases, with 12 bases separating them. CDR1 is SGHVS and CDR2 is FQNEAQ in the germline V gene. This CDR3 comprises 15 residues. In nucleotides, the CDR3 is TGTGCCAGCAGCTTCACCTCAGGTTCCTCCTACGAGCAGTACTTC. It specifies CASSFTSGSSYEQYF.

This clone was counted once. The genes are TRBV7-2 and TRBJ2-7; 14 positions agree with TRBD2. Unmatched junction bases numbered 8, after V lost 5 bases and J lost 8 bases. This CDR3 is built from 15 residues. In germline, CDR1 is SGHTA, CDR2 FQGNSA. DNA for the CDR3: TGTGCCAGCAGCAACCAAGGGACTAGCGGGAGCAAGCAGTACTTC. Translating it yields CASSNQGTSGSKQYF.

This rearrangement joins TRBV6-5 to TRBJ2-1, with 12 bases lining up with TRBD2. The V gene's germline CDR1 is MNHEY and CDR2 SVGAGI. The ends lost 5 bases at V and 5 bases at J; junction bases unmatched: 1. This CDR3 is built from 14 residues. The CDR3 nucleotides are TGTGCCAGCAGTGGACTAGCGGGAAACAATGAGCAGTTCTTC. Its protein product is CASSGLAGNNEQFF.

The V gene is TRBV2, the J gene TRBJ2-7, with 10 bases aligning to TRBD1. CDR3 size: 14 residues. Per the germline V gene, CDR1 is SNHLY and CDR2 is FYNNEI. Trimming removed 2 bases from V and 3 bases from J; junction bases left unmatched: 1. CDR3 residues: CASSERTGGYEQYF. The CDR3 DNA sequence: TGTGCCAGCAGTGAACGGACAGGGGGCTACGAGCAGTACTTC. The full variable domain, with the rest looked up from reference TRBV2 and TRBJ2-7, is EPEVTQTPSHQVTQMGQEVILRCVPISNHLYFYWYRQILGQKVEFLVSFYNNEISEKSEIFDDQFSVERPDGSNFTLKIRSTKLEDSAMYFCASSERTGGYEQYFGPGTRLTVT.

This clone was observed a handful of times. This sequence joins TRBV27 and TRBJ2-3; D is uncertain. Germline V CDR1 and CDR2: MNHEY, SMNVEV (reference sequence). V shed 5 bases and J shed 1 base, with 10 bases lying between them. The CDR3 contains 14 residues. This CDR3 is CASSLKTGTDTQYF. In nucleotides, the CDR3 is TGTGCCAGCAGTCTAAAGACTGGCACAGATACGCAGTATTTT.

This chain connects TRBV7-8 to TRBJ2-5; the D is unclear. Germline V gives CDR1 SGHVS, CDR2 FQNEAQ. The CDR3 runs to 16 residues. The ends were cut back, 1 base at V and 5 bases at J, with 17 bases in the middle. The CDR3 DNA reads as TGTGCCAGCAGCTTAGGAGGTTTAGCATTCCCCGAGACCCAGTACTTC. Translation: CASSLGGLAFPETQYF.

The chain couples TRBV5-1 to TRBJ2-7, with 12 nucleotides matching TRBD1. Germline CDR1 reads SGHRS; CDR2 reads YFSETQ. The CDR3 spans 15 residues. V lost 4 bases, J lost 6 bases, and 8 bases stayed unmatched. CDR3 DNA sequence: TGCGCCAGCAGCCCGGAGCCGGGACAGGGGGCCGAGCAGTACTTC. This encodes CASSPEPGQGAEQYF.

CDR3 residues: CAISVNRDDEKLFF. CDR3 sequence (DNA): TGTGCCATCAGTGTCAACAGGGACGATGAAAAACTGTTTTTT. This chain links TRBV10-3 with TRBJ1-4, with D possibly matching TRBD1 (6 bases). Trimming removed 4 bases from V and 6 bases from J, with 12 bases in between. The CDR3 is 14 residues long. Germline values: CDR1 ENHRY, CDR2 SYGVKD.

The genes are TRBV5-6 and TRBJ2-3; D possibly corresponds to TRBD1 (5 bases). Germline CDR1 SGHDT, CDR2 YYEEEE. V was cut by 4 bases and J by 2 bases, with 8 bases left in between. The CDR3 length is 13 residues. The CDR3 region has the DNA TGTGCCAGCAGCGTAGGGGTCACAGATACGCAGTATTTT. Translating gives CASSVGVTDTQYF.